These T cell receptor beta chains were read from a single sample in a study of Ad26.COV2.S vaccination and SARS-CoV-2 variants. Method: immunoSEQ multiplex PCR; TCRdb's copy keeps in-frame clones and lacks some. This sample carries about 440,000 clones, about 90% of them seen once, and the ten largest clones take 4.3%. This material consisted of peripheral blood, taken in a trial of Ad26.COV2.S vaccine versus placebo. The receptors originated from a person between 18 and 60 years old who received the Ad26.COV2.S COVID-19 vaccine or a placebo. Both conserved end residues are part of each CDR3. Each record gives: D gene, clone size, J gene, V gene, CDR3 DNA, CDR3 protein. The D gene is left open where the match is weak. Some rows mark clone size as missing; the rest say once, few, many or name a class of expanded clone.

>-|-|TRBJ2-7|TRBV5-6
TGTGCCAGCAGCTTGAACCCGTCTGGGCACTACTACGAGCAGTACTTC
CASSLNPSGHYYEQYF
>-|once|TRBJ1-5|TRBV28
TGTGCCAGCAGAGGGGTGGGGGGGAATCAGCCCCAGCATTTT
CASRGVGGNQPQHF
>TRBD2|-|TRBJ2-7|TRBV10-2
TGCGCCACCATGAACAGGTGGGCGATAGCGGGGGCGAGGGACTACGAGCAGTACTTC
CATMNRWAIAGARDYEQYF
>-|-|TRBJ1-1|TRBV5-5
TGTGCCAGCAGCTTGGCCCGCACGGCTGACACTGAAGCTTTCTTT
CASSLARTADTEAFF
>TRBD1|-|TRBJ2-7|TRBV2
TGTGCCAGCAGTCAACAGACAGGGTGGGACTACGAGCAGTACTTC
CASSQQTGWDYEQYF
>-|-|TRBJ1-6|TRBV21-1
TGTGCCAGCAGCAAAGGACCATGGGGGACGCAGGATAATTCACCCCTCCACTTT
CASSKGPWGTQDNSPLHF
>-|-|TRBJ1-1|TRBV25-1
TGTGCCAGCAGTGCCTCCCCCTCTGGGACATCTGAAGCTTTCTTT
CASSASPSGTSEAFF
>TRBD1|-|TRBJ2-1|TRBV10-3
TGTGCCATCAGCTCCGGGACAGGGTTTGGCGAGCAGTTCTTC
CAISSGTGFGEQFF
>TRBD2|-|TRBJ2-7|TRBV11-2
TGTGCCAGCAGCTTGGCTAGGGACTACGTCGAGCAGTACTTC
CASSLARDYVEQYF
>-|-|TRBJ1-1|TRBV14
TGTGCCAGCAGCCCGCACCCGGTGAACACTGAAGCTTTCTTT
CASSPHPVNTEAFF
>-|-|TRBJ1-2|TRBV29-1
TGCAGCGTGGGTGGGGGAGCTAACTATGGCTACACCTTC
CSVGGGANYGYTF
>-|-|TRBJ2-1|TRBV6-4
TGTGCCAGCAGTGACAGGGGGCCGGGAGATGAGCAGTTCTTC
CASSDRGPGDEQFF
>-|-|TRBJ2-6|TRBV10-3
TGTGCCGTCAGCTCTGGGGCCAACGTCCTGACTTTC
CAVSSGANVLTF
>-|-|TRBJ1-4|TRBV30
TGTGCCTGGAGCCCCGGGGCCGGTGAAAAACTGTTTTTT
CAWSPGAGEKLFF
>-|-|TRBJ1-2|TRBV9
TGTGCCAGCAGCGTAGAAGGGAGGATCCATGGCTACACCTTC
CASSVEGRIHGYTF
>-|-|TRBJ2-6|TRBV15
TGTGCCACCGAAAAGGCACGGAGGGCTGGGGCCAACGTCCTGACTTTC
CATEKARRAGANVLTF
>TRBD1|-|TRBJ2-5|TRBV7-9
TGTGCCAGCAGCTTTTACCGGGACAGGGAAGAGACCCAGTACTTC
CASSFYRDREETQYF
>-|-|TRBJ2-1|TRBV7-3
TGTGCCAGCAGCTTAGGATCGTCGGCTCACTCCTACAATGAGCAGTTCTTC
CASSLGSSAHSYNEQFF
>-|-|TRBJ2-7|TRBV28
TGTGCCAGCAGTTTTTTTCGGGACGACGAGCAGTACTTC
CASSFFRDDEQYF
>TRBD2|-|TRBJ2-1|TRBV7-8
TGTGCCAGCAGCTTACTAGCGGGAGGAAGCAATGAGCAGTTCTTC
CASSLLAGGSNEQFF
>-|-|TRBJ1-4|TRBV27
TGTGCCAGCAGTCCAACCCCGGCAGAGGGTGAAAAACTGTTTTTT
CASSPTPAEGEKLFF
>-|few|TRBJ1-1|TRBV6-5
TGTGCCAGCATGCAGGGAATGAACACTGAAGCTTTCTTT
CASMQGMNTEAFF
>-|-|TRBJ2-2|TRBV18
TGTGCCAGCTCACCACCGACGGGTTGGGAGCTGTTTTTT
CASSPPTGWELFF
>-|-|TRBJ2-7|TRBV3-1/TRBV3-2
TGTGCCAGCAGCCACGGGATCGCCTACGAGCAGTACTTC
CASSHGIAYEQYF
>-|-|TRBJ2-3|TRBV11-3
TGTGCCAGCAGCTTGGGTAGCGGAAGCACAGATACGCAGTATTTT
CASSLGSGSTDTQYF
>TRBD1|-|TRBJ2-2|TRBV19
TGTGCCAGTAGCTTGTCCGGGACAGCTAACACCGGGGAGCTGTTTTTT
CASSLSGTANTGELFF
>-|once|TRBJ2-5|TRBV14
TGTGCCAGCAGCCCCTTGTCAAGGGAGACCCAGTACTTC
CASSPLSRETQYF
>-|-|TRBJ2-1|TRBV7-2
TGTGCCAGCAGCCCTGAAGGTGTGAATGGGGGGCGGTCGCAGTTCTTC
CASSPEGVNGGRSQFF
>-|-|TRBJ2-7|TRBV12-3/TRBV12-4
TGTGCCAGCAGTTTAGTCCGCTACGAGCAGTACTTC
CASSLVRYEQYF
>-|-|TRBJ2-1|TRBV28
TGTGCCAGCAGTTTTATCGGTACTTACAATGAGCAGTTCTTC
CASSFIGTYNEQFF
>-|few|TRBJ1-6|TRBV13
TGTGCCAGCAGCCCGCATAGTCGGTCACCCCTCCACTTT
CASSPHSRSPLHF
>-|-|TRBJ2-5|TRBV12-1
TGTGCCAGCAGCTTTGAGTGTCTCCAAGAGACCCAGTACTTC
CASSFECLQETQYF
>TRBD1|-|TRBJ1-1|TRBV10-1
TGCGCCAGCAGAGGGGGACAGGGGATGAACACTGAAGCTTTCTTT
CASRGGQGMNTEAFF
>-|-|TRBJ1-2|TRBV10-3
TGTGCCATCAGTGACAACTCCCATGACTACACCTTC
CAISDNSHDYTF
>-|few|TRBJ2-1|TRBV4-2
TGTGCCAGCAGCCGTGTGGGCGGACAGCAGTTCTTC
CASSRVGGQQFF
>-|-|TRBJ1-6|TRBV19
TGTGCCAGTAGTGCCGTCAGCTCCTATAATTCACCCCTCCACTTT
CASSAVSSYNSPLHF
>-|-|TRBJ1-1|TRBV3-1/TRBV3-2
TGTGCCAGCAGACCGACGGCCGCGAACACTGAAGCTTTCTTT
CASRPTAANTEAFF
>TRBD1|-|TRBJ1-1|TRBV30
TGTGCCTGGAGTACAGGGGCCTTGGCCACTGAAGCTTTCTTT
CAWSTGALATEAFF
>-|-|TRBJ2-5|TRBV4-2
TGTGCCAGCAGCCAAGATCGGAGCATAGCGGATCGACAAGAGACCCAGTACTTC
CASSQDRSIADRQETQYF
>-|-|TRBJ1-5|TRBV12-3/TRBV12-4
TGTGCCAGCAGCCCAAACCCCGATCAGCCCCAGCATTTT
CASSPNPDQPQHF
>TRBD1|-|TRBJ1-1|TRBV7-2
TGTGCCAGCAGTTTTGACAGGGGGAACACTGAAGCTTTCTTT
CASSFDRGNTEAFF
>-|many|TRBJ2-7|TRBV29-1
TGCAGCGTCATCCCCGATTCCTACGAGCAGTACTTC
CSVIPDSYEQYF
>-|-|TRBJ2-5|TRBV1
TGCACCAAAACTAGCGTAAGAGAGACCCAGTACTTC
CTKTSVRETQYF
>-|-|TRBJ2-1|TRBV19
TGTGCCAGTAGTACTGGTCAACTAGGATTGGGCAATGAGCAGTTCTTC
CASSTGQLGLGNEQFF
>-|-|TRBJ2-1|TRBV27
TGTGCCATCGGGCCTTCCGGGCAGTTCTTC
CAIGPSGQFF
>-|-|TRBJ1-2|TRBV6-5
TGTGCCAGCAGCGCGTTAGGTGTTGGCAGCTATGGCTACACCTTC
CASSALGVGSYGYTF